The entry below gives a single TCR beta chain sequence along with its context. No antigen is known for it. With 60 Vbeta and 13 Jbeta primers, the PCR was carried out. The assay was immunoSEQ multiplex PCR, and TCRdb's table has in-frame clones only and misses some. The sample includes about 110,000 clones, approximately 82% seen only once; the top ten take 2% to 3%. These data originate in a study of cytomegalovirus exposure and HLA in healthy donors. Notes on the study in general: The authors later found TCR association rates varying by HLA locus, with DRB1 most and HLA-C fewest. In a later analysis, TCR beta V- and J-gene trimming showed a link to a missense DCLRE1C variant.

The CDR3 loop spans 12 amino acids. V lost 5 bases and J 6 bases, leaving 10 bases between the germline ends. Germline CDR1 and CDR2: LNHDA and SQIVND (reference sequence). This sequence was found in a man between 35 and 55 years old in good health and CMV-seronegative. Sequences were obtained from PBMCs. This chain links TRBV19 with TRBJ1-1; maybe TRBD1 (6 bases). The CDR3 DNA reads TGTGCCAGTAGTTCCGAGGGGGCTGAAGCTTTCTTT. Translation gives CASSSEGAEAFF.